The sequence of this T cell receptor beta chain was determined in a study of shared clonotypes between healthy human individuals. Study in general: Aged between 18 and 49, the donors were a couple of women and three men.

The study's findings and limits: It was anticipated that sequencing depth would influence how many clonotypes donors shared.

Study processing details: ImmunoSEQ only sent back junction sequences with no quality scores, so filtering was done differently. Using immunoSEQ multiplex PCR, the repertoire was profiled, and TCRdb retains in-frame clones only, with some absent. V, J and clone size were drawn from that table, and D and trimming were deduced from the DNA. Here the sample spans about 2.1 million clones, around 95% being singletons. Of note for this clone: The antigen is unknown.

Naivety among CD8 cells was defined by CD45RO negativity and positive CCR7 selection, thereby excluding terminally differentiated effector memory CD45RA+ cells. The length of the CDR3 is 13 residues. V lost 3 bases and J lost 2, with 8 bases in between. Germline-derived CDR1 and CDR2 are SNHLY and FYNNEI. The sample comprised naive CD8+ T cells from PBMCs. The rearrangement links TRBV2 to TRBJ2-7; possibly TRBD1 for D (6 bases). This TCR derives from a young man in good health. Some clones in this sample may be carry-over from other donors' samples. The CDR3 reads CASSDTGPYEQYF. Written as DNA, the CDR3 is TGTGCCAGCAGTGATACAGGGCCCTACGAGCAGTACTTC.